This T cell receptor (beta chain) was sequenced for a study of cytomegalovirus exposure and HLA in healthy donors. Details on this clone: Its antigen is unidentified.

Primers for the PCR totalled 60 Vbeta and 13 Jbeta. Generated by immunoSEQ multiplex PCR, the TCRdb table keeps only in-frame clones and is missing some. The sample table sets out about 96,000 clones. The CDR3 consists of 13 residues. CDR1 is SGHKS, CDR2 YYEKEE, per germline (reference sequence). V shed 4 bases, J shed 11 bases, and the junction held 6 bases outside the gene matches. Study findings and constraints: Later analysis showed TCR association rates varying by HLA locus, highest for DRB1 and lowest for HLA-C.

The material sequenced was PBMCs. This chain links TRBV5-5 with TRBJ1-6; 7 positions agree with TRBD1. This TCR was recovered from a woman aged 30 to 39 in good health and CMV-seronegative. This chain's CDR3 is CASSPTGETPLHF. The CDR3 nucleotides are TGTGCCAGCAGCCCAACAGGGGAAACACCCCTCCACTTT.